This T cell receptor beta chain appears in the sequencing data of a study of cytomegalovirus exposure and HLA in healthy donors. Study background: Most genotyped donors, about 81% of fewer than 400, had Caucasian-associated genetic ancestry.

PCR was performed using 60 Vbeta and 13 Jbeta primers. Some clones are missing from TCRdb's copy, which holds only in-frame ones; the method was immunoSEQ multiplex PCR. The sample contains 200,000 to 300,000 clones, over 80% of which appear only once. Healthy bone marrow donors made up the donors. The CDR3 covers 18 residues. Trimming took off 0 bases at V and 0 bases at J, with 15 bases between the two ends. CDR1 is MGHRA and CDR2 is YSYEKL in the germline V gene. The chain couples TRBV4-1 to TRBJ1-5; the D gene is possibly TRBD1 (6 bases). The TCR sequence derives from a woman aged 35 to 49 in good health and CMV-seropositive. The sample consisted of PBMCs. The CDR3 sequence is CASSQEGAGDYSNQPQHF. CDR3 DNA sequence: TGCGCCAGCAGCCAAGAAGGGGCAGGGGATTATAGCAATCAGCCCCAGCATTTT.